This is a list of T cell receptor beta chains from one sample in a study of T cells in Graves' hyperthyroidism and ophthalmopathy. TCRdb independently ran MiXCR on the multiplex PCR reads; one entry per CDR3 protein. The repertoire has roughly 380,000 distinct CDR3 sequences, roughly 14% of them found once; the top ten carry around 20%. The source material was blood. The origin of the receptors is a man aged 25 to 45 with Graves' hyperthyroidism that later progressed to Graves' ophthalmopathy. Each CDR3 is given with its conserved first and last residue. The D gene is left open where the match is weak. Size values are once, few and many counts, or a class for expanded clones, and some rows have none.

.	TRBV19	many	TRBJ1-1	CASSRRGTYTEAFF	TGTGCCAGTAGTCGGAGGGGGACCTACACTGAAGCTTTCTTT
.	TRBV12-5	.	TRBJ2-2	CASGLTGDNTGELFF	TGTGCTAGTGGTTTGACCGGGGACAACACCGGGGAGCTGTTTTTT
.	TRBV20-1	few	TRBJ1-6	CSGTTRRDSPLHF	TGCAGTGGAACTACCCGGCGGGATTCACCCCTCCACTTT
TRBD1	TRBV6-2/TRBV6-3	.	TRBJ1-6	CASSYSTGTYNSPLHF	TGTGCCAGCAGTTACTCGACAGGGACCTATAATTCACCCCTCCACTTT
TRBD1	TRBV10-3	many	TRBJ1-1	CAICGTGLNTEAFF	TGTGCCATCTGCGGGACAGGGTTGAACACTGAAGCTTTCTTT
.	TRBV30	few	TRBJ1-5	CAWSAEVNQPQHF	TGTGCCTGGAGTGCAGAGGTAAATCAGCCCCAGCATTTT
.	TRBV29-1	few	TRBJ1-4	CSVERVIDEKLFF	TGCAGCGTTGAAAGGGTTATAGATGAAAAACTGTTTTTT
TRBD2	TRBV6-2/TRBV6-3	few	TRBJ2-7	CASSYGRLAPSSYEQYF	TGTGCCAGCAGTTACGGTAGACTAGCGCCGAGCTCCTACGAGCAGTACTTC
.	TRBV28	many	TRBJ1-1	CASSPRGQSTEAFF	TGTGCCAGCAGTCCCCGAGGACAGTCCACTGAAGCTTTCTTT
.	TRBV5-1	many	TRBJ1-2	CASSLALDGYTF	TGCGCCAGCAGCTTGGCCTTGGATGGCTACACCTTC
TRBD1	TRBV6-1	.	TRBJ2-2	CASNDRANTGELFF	TGTGCCAGCAACGACAGGGCGAACACCGGGGAGCTGTTTTTT
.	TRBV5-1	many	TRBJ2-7	CASSLGLGTYEQYF	TGCGCCAGCAGCTTGGGCCTCGGAACCTACGAGCAGTACTTC
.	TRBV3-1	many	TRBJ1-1	CASTGAGQPAFF	TGTGCCAGCACAGGGGCCGGGCAGCCTGCTTTCTTT
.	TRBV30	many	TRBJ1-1	CAWRGGAAKAFF	TGTGCCTGGAGAGGGGGGGCAGCTAAAGCTTTCTTT
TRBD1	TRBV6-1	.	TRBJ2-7	CASRPDRGLNEQYF	TGTGCCAGCAGACCCGACAGGGGGCTAAACGAGCAGTACTTC
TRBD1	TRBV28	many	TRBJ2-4	CASRDRGPGPAKNIQYF	TGTGCCAGTCGGGACAGGGGGCCCGGACCAGCCAAAAACATTCAGTACTTC
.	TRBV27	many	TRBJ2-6	CASSPRQGLPSGANVLTF	TGTGCCAGCAGCCCTCGACAAGGGTTACCCTCTGGGGCCAACGTCCTGACTTTC
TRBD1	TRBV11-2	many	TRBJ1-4	CASRHYRDRVNEKLFF	TGTGCCAGCAGACACTACCGGGACAGGGTTAATGAAAAACTGTTTTTT
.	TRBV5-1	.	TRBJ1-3	CASSSDGRGNTIYF	TGCGCCAGCAGCTCGGACGGAAGGGGAAACACCATATATTTT
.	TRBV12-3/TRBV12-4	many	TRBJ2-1	CASTLGRRSNEQFF	TGTGCCAGCACCCTAGGACGAAGGTCCAATGAGCAGTTCTTC
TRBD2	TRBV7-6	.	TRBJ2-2	CASSPLLAGGPNTGELFF	TGTGCCAGCAGCCCCTTACTAGCGGGGGGGCCGAACACCGGGGAGCTGTTTTTT
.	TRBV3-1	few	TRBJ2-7	CASSQEVGTAYKQYF	TGTGCCAGCAGCCAAGAGGTGGGGACGGCCTACAAGCAGTACTTC
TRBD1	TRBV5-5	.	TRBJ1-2	CASSLGGQGFEGYTF	TGTGCCAGCAGCTTGGGGGGACAGGGGTTCGAAGGCTACACCTTC
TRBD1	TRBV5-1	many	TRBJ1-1	CASSRDSQNTEAFF	TGCGCCAGCAGCCGGGACAGTCAAAACACTGAAGCTTTCTTT
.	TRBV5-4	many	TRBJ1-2	CASSFRQGEGYTF	TGTGCCAGCAGCTTTCGGCAGGGTGAGGGCTACACCTTC
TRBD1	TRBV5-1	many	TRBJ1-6	CASSPGQGGYSPLHF	TGCGCCAGCAGCCCCGGACAGGGAGGATATTCACCCCTCCACTTT
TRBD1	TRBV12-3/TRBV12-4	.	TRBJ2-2	CASSLQGAFGELFF	TGTGCCAGCAGTTTACAGGGGGCGTTCGGGGAGCTGTTTTTT
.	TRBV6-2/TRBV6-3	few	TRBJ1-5	CASSTSSSWAGRGPQHF	TGTGCCAGCAGTACCTCATCGTCTTGGGCGGGTCGGGGGCCCCAGCATTTT
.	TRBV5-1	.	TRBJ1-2	CASSLAGARDGYTF	TGCGCCAGCAGCTTGGCCGGGGCCAGGGATGGCTACACCTTC
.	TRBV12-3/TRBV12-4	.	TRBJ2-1	CASSPPGLLYNEQFF	TGTGCCAGCAGTCCCCCGGGGCTCCTTTACAATGAGCAGTTCTTC
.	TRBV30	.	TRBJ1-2	CAWRRGGGNYGYTF	TGTGCCTGGAGGAGGGGCGGGGGGAACTATGGCTACACCTTC
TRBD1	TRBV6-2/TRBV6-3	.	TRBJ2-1	CASSYSNTGTGQFF	TGTGCCAGCAGTTACTCGAATACTGGGACAGGGCAGTTCTTC
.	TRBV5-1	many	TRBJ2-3	CASSLEGGADTQYF	TGCGCCAGCAGCTTAGAGGGAGGCGCAGATACGCAGTATTTT
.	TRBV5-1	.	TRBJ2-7	CASSTTGNSYEQYF	TGCGCCAGCAGCACGACAGGCAACTCCTACGAGCAGTACTTC
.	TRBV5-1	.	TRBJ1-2	CASSLAGTLGLYGYTF	TGCGCCAGCAGCTTGGCAGGGACACTAGGATTATATGGCTACACCTTC
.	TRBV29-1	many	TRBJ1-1	CSVEDGRVETEAFF	TGCAGCGTTGAAGATGGCAGGGTGGAAACTGAAGCTTTCTTT
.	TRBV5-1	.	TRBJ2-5	CASSLQADQETQYF	TGCGCCAGCAGCTTGCAAGCGGACCAAGAGACCCAGTACTTC
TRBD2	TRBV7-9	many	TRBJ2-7	CASSYPGGSYEQYF	TGTGCCAGCAGCTACCCGGGGGGCTCCTACGAGCAGTACTTC
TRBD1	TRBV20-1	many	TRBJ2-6	CSAGGTGASGANVLTF	TGCAGTGCTGGAGGGACAGGTGCCTCTGGGGCCAACGTCCTGACTTTC
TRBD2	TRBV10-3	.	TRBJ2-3	CAISDFSGGTTDTQYF	TGTGCCATCAGTGATTTTAGCGGGGGGACCACAGATACGCAGTATTTT